This TCR beta chain was captured by sequencing in a study of blood T cell repertoires in COVID-19. Study as a whole: COVID-19 samples, acute and convalescent, were from the United States, Italy and Spain. PBMCs, B-cell-depleted T cells, or T cells provided the cDNA or gDNA that made up the material.

Germline CDR1 reads LNHDA; CDR2 reads SQIVND (reference sequence). This CDR3 spans 15 amino acids. The V end lost 6 bases, the J end lost 0 bases, and 15 bases lay between the germline ends. Authors' processing steps: Reference gene primers were amplified, and this amplification served to estimate nucleated cell counts. Clones were sequenced by immunoSEQ multiplex PCR, and TCRdb holds only the in-frame ones, with some missing. That table gives V, J and clone size, and the DNA gave D and trimming. The table lists around 100,000 clones, about 90% of them singletons. Sequencing used peripheral blood. The receptor was derived from a human donor in a cohort sampled during active COVID-19. The genes are TRBV19 and TRBJ2-7; tentative D call: TRBD2 (7 bases). The CDR3 protein is CASRRSGGASYEQYF. CDR3 coding DNA: TGTGCCAGTAGGAGATCTGGGGGGGCCTCCTACGAGCAGTACTTC. The full variable domain, rest sourced from reference TRBV19 and TRBJ2-7, is DGGITQSPKYLFRKEGQNVTLSCEQNLNHDAMYWYRQDPGQGLRLIYYSQIVNDFQKGDIAEGYSVSREKKESFPLTVTSAQKNPTAFYLCASRRSGGASYEQYFGPGTRLTVT.